Following are 25 T cell receptor beta chains from one sample sequenced in a study of CD8+ T cells in alopecia areata. As the sequencing template, cDNA was produced by extracting RNA and reverse transcribing it. Sequencing was performed with immunoSEQ multiplex PCR; in TCRdb, only in-frame clones are kept and a portion is missing. Of over 150,000 clones in the sample, roughly 56% were seen once. Sequencing was performed on CD8+ T cells sorted from blood. These receptors were collected from a human donor in good health.

The chain links TRBV2 to TRBJ2-7, with D tentatively TRBD1 (6 bases). Per the germline V gene, CDR1 is SNHLY and CDR2 is FYNNEI. The CDR3 consists of 12 residues. V lost 8 bases and J 3 bases, leaving 11 bases between the germline ends. CDR3 region: CASSGHDYEQYF. CDR3 bases: TGTGCCAGCTCGGGACACGACTACGAGCAGTACTTC.

This clone was seen a few times. In DNA, the CDR3 is TGTGCCAGCAGTGACGGGCTGGATAATTCACCCCTCCACTTT. As protein: CASSDGLDNSPLHF. V gene TRBV6-1 combines with J gene TRBJ1-6; no clear D. V was clipped by 3 bases and J by 5 bases, with 8 bases between them. CDR1 is MNHNS, CDR2 SASEGT, per germline. The CDR3 covers 14 residues.

The chain uses TRBV29-1 and TRBJ1-1; no clear D. CDR3 length: 13 amino acids. V lost 0 bases and J lost 4, with 9 bases in between. Germline assignment: CDR1 SQVTM and CDR2 ANQGSEA. CDR3 in amino acids: CSVEDLRSTEAFF. In nucleotides, the CDR3 is TGCAGCGTTGAAGATCTCCGGTCCACTGAAGCTTTCTTT.

The chain has TRBV30 and TRBJ2-1; weak D call: TRBD1 (5 bases). The CDR3 length is 14 residues. Germline CDR1 is GTSNPN and CDR2 is SVGIG (reference sequence). V gave up 3 bases and J gave up 8 bases, with 17 bases separating them. DNA for the CDR3: TGTGCCTGGAGCCTAGGGGCGAGCGTGCATGAGCAGTTCTTC. Its protein product is CAWSLGASVHEQFF.

The chain uses TRBV23-1 and TRBJ2-6; possible D gene TRBD1, 6 bases. TRBV23-1 counts as an open reading frame of uncertain function. This CDR3 has 17 amino acids. V gave up 6 bases and J gave up 2 bases, with 17 bases separating them. The CDR3 protein is CASSPGDSLTGANVLTF. The DNA for the CDR3 is TGCGCCAGCAGCCCAGGGGATAGTCTAACTGGGGCCAACGTCCTGACTTTC.

The chain joins TRBV4-1 to TRBJ1-5; D remains unclear. V shed 3 bases and J shed 2 bases, with 8 bases lying between them. Germline values: CDR1 MGHRA, CDR2 YSYEKL. The CDR3 length is 14 residues. The CDR3 DNA sequence: TGCGCCAGCAGCCACTGGGTTGGCAATCAGCCCCAGCATTTT. The encoded protein is CASSHWVGNQPQHF.

The chain recombines TRBV7-6 with TRBJ2-1; D is unclear. Germline CDR1 reads SGHVS; CDR2 reads FNYEAQ. V shed 2 bases and J shed 1 base, with 3 bases lying between them. This CDR3 region has 13 residues. CDR3 coding DNA: TGTGCCAGCAGCTTACGGTCCTACAATGAGCAGTTCTTC. Protein: CASSLRSYNEQFF. The variable domain in full, completed from reference TRBV7-6 and TRBJ2-1, reads GAGVSQSPRYKVTKRGQDVALRCDPISGHVSLYWYRQALGQGPEFLTYFNYEAQQDKSGLPNDRFSAERPEGSISTLTIQRTEQRDSAMYRCASSLRSYNEQFFGPGTRLTVL.

The DNA of the CDR3 is TGTGCCAGCACCACAGGGCCCCTCGATGGCTACACCTTC. Translation: CASTTGPLDGYTF. The rearrangement joins TRBV27 to TRBJ1-2, with a possible D match to TRBD1 (6 bases). This CDR3 region has 13 residues. Per the germline V gene, CDR1 is MNHEY and CDR2 is SMNVEV (reference sequence). V was pared by 7 bases and J by 6 bases, with 15 bases between.

This chain connects TRBV7-9 to TRBJ2-7; TRBD1 aligns across 11 bases. The ends lost 5 bases at V and 4 bases at J; junction bases unmatched: 4. Germline V CDR1 and CDR2: SEHNR, FQNEAQ (reference sequence). There are 14 residues in the CDR3. This CDR3 reads CASSAGTGGYEQYF. As DNA, the CDR3 is TGTGCCAGCAGCGCCGGGACAGGGGGATACGAGCAGTACTTC.

V gene TRBV19 combines with J gene TRBJ1-1, with D maybe TRBD1 (5 bases). CDR3 size: 16 residues. Germline V gene lookup returns CDR1 LNHDA and CDR2 SQIVND (reference sequence). V was pared by 0 bases and J by 4 bases, with 15 bases between. DNA for the CDR3: TGTGCCAGTAGTATAGATCTCCTGACAGACTTCACTGAAGCTTTCTTT. Translation gives CASSIDLLTDFTEAFF.

The chain joins TRBV4-1 to TRBJ2-2; 8 bases map to TRBD2. Germline trimming cut 2 bases from V and 7 bases from J; bases unmatched to any gene: 6. Germline V gene sequence: CDR1 MGHRA, CDR2 YSYEKL. This CDR3 has 15 amino acids. The DNA of the CDR3 is TGCGCCAGCAGCCAATACGCGGGGGGCAACGGGGAGCTGTTTTTT. Its translation is CASSQYAGGNGELFF.

V is TRBV29-1 and J is TRBJ2-7; D ambiguous. The CDR3 is made up of 13 amino acids. The V gene lost 7 bases and the J gene lost 5 bases, with 18 bases spanning the gap. The germline gives CDR1 SQVTM, CDR2 ANQGSEA. The CDR3 loop is CSAEHGSYDEQYF. The CDR3 region has the DNA TGCAGCGCGGAGCACGGGTCATACGACGAGCAGTACTTC.

The rearrangement joins TRBV7-9 to TRBJ1-1; D gene uncertain. With 7 bases removed from V and 3 bases from J, the gap between germline ends came to 21 bases. The CDR3 is 16 residues long. Germline CDR1 reads SEHNR; CDR2 reads FQNEAQ (reference sequence). CDR3 residues: CASTPAARRADTEAFF. The CDR3 region has the DNA TGTGCCAGCACCCCGGCCGCCCGAAGAGCAGACACTGAAGCTTTCTTT.

The chain combines TRBV29-1 with TRBJ2-1; no firm D call. CDR3 length: 15 residues. Per the germline V gene, CDR1 is SQVTM and CDR2 is ANQGSEA. Deletions cut 0 bases from V and 3 bases from J, with 12 bases between. The CDR3 DNA reads TGCAGCGTTGAAGATCGACTCAGAGACTACAATGAGCAGTTCTTC. As protein: CSVEDRLRDYNEQFF.

The V and J genes are TRBV27 and TRBJ2-7; D gene unclear. The CDR3 totals 11 residues. Trimming cost V 1 base and J 6 bases, with 4 bases left between them. The V gene's germline CDR1 is MNHEY and CDR2 SMNVEV (reference sequence). In DNA form, the CDR3 reads TGTGCCAGCAGTTTATTCGGCGAGCAGTACTTC. Translating it yields CASSLFGEQYF.

J is TRBJ2-5 and V is TRBV27, with 14 bases that match TRBD2. This CDR3 spans 15 amino acids. From germline, CDR1 is MNHEY and CDR2 SMNVEV (reference sequence). With 6 bases clipped from V and 5 bases from J, the junction kept 5 bases outside the gene matches. CDR3 loop: CASSRLAGGRETQYF. CDR3 nucleotides: TGTGCCAGCAGCAGACTAGCGGGGGGGCGGGAGACCCAGTACTTC.

This clone turned up a few times. The rearrangement uses TRBV6-5 and TRBJ2-5; 8 bases match TRBD2. Germline V gene sequence: CDR1 MNHEY, CDR2 SVGAGI. The CDR3 covers 15 residues. V gave up 5 bases and J gave up 5 bases; unmatched junction bases: 10. The CDR3 sequence: CASSHLSGTRETQYF. For the CDR3, the DNA is TGTGCCAGCAGTCACCTATCCGGGACTAGGGAGACCCAGTACTTC.

This chain uses TRBV4-1 with TRBJ2-2, with a weak D call TRBD1 (6 bases). Per the germline V gene, CDR1 is MGHRA and CDR2 is YSYEKL. The CDR3 spans 16 residues. Trimming stripped 2 bases from V and 7 bases from J, with 17 bases between. DNA of the CDR3: TGCGCCAGCAGCCAACAGACCCAGACAGGAAGCGGGGAGCTGTTTTTT. As protein: CASSQQTQTGSGELFF.

This chain joins TRBV13 and TRBJ1-1; 7 bases match TRBD1. CDR1 and CDR2 (germline): PRHDT, FYEKMQ (reference sequence). The CDR3 runs 11 residues. V lost 5 bases to trimming and J lost 8 bases; unmatched junction nucleotides: 2. In DNA, the CDR3 is TGTGCCAGCAGCCCGGACAGGGAAGCTTTCTTT. Translated: CASSPDREAFF. Using reference TRBV13 and TRBJ1-1 for the parts outside the CDR3, the full variable domain is AAGVIQSPRHLIKEKRETATLKCYPIPRHDTVYWYQQGPGQDPQFLISFYEKMQSDKGSIPDRFSAQQFSDYHSELNMSSLELGDSALYFCASSPDREAFFGQGTRLTVV.

This clone came up once. This chain links TRBV4-1 with TRBJ2-5, with D uncertain. This CDR3 has 11 residues. Germline V gene sequence: CDR1 MGHRA, CDR2 YSYEKL. The V and J ends lost 4 bases and 5 bases respectively, with 5 bases between them. The CDR3 DNA follows: TGCGCCAGCAGCCCCAGGGAGACCCAGTACTTC. It yields the protein CASSPRETQYF.

This chain joins TRBV7-9 and TRBJ1-1, with D uncertain. Trimming removed 3 bases at V and 3 bases at J, with 17 bases between. This CDR3 spans 16 amino acids. Germline loops: CDR1 SEHNR, CDR2 FQNEAQ (reference sequence). The DNA for the CDR3 is TGTGCCAGCAGCTTGCGCTGGGGTGGGTCGTACACTGAAGCTTTCTTT. This gives the protein CASSLRWGGSYTEAFF.

J is TRBJ1-1 and V is TRBV30; D ambiguous. Per the germline V gene, CDR1 is GTSNPN and CDR2 is SVGIG (reference sequence). Trimming left V 0 bases short and J 2 bases short, with 7 bases between. This CDR3 is 13 amino acids long. CDR3: CAWSVGPNTEAFF. The CDR3 DNA follows: TGTGCCTGGAGTGTGGGCCCTAACACTGAAGCTTTCTTT.

The chain links TRBV29-1 to TRBJ1-2; 9 bases agree with TRBD1. V trimming: 3 bases; J trimming: 5 bases; junction bases outside the gene matches: 4. There are 13 residues in the CDR3. Germline lookup yields CDR1 SQVTM and CDR2 ANQGSEA. The CDR3 loop reads CSVDTGGGYGYTF. CDR3 bases: TGCAGCGTTGATACAGGGGGCGGGTATGGCTACACCTTC.

This clone was seen only a few times. This rearrangement joins TRBV6-6 to TRBJ1-1; no firm D call. This CDR3 contains 12 residues. Germline V gives CDR1 MNHNY, CDR2 SVGAGI (reference sequence). V dropped 0 bases and J dropped 10 bases, with 9 bases sitting between them. The CDR3, as DNA: TGTGCCAGCAGTTACTCCAAGAGGGCAGCTTTCTTT. The encoded protein is CASSYSKRAAFF.

This clone was counted a few times. This sequence joins TRBV7-6 and TRBJ2-7, with TRBD2 identical over 7 bases. Looked up from germline, CDR1 is SGHVS and CDR2 is FNYEAQ. This CDR3 has 15 amino acids. The trim removed 5 bases at V and 0 bases at J, leaving 7 bases unmatched. The DNA for the CDR3 is TGTGCCAGCAGCCCCAGCGGGGTCCGCTCCTACGAGCAGTACTTC. Protein sequence: CASSPSGVRSYEQYF.